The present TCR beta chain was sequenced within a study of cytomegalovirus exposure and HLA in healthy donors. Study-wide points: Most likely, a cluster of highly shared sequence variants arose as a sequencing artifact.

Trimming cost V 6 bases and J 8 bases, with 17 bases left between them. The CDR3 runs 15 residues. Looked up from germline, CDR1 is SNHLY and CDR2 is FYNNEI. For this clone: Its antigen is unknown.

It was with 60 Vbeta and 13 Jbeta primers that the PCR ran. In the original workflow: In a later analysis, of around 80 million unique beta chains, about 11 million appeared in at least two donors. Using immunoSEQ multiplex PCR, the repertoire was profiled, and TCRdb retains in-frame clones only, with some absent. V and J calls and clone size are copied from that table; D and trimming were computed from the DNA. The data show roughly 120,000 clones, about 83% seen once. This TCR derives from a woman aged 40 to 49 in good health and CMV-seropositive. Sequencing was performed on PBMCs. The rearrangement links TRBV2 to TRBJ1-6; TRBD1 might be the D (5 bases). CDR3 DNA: TGTGCCAGCAGCGCGGCGTGGCAGGGCGATTCACCCCTCCACTTT. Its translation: CASSAAWQGDSPLHF.